The 9 T cell receptor beta chains below were found in one sample sequenced in a study of T-cell reconstitution after alpha-beta-depleted transplantation in children. Using unique molecular identifiers, the investigators prepared the TCRbeta library. Each CDR3 protein is one row after TCRdb ran MiXCR on the PCR reads. The sample lists fewer than 700,000 distinct CDR3 sequences; around 13% were seen once. Specimen: PBMCs, mostly from graft donor cells, collected 360 days after TCRalphabeta/CD19-depleted stem cell transplant. Receptors originate from a male patient between 10 and 17 years old who had a stem cell transplant for acute myeloid leukemia, so the T cells may come from the graft donor.

The sample holds a few counts of this clonotype. This sequence joins TRBV29-1 and TRBJ1-1; D is uncertain. V was trimmed by 6 bases and J by 1 base, leaving 6 bases between them. Germline assignment: CDR1 SQVTM and CDR2 ANQGSEA. The CDR3 runs 11 residues. CDR3: CSVNTNTEAFF. For the CDR3, the DNA is TGCAGCGTAAACACGAACACTGAAGCTTTCTTT. Full variable domain (rest looked up from reference TRBV29-1 and TRBJ1-1): SAVISQKPSRDICQRGTSLTIQCQVDSQVTMMFWYRQQPGQSLTLIATANQGSEATYESGFVIDKFPISRPNLTFSTLTVSNMSPEDSSIYLCSVNTNTEAFFGQGTRLTVV.

This clonotype was detected many times. The V gene is TRBV5-1, the J gene TRBJ2-5, with TRBD2 as a possible D gene (6 bases). CDR1 is SGHRS, CDR2 YFSETQ, per germline. The CDR3 consists of 14 residues. V was shortened by 0 bases and J by 1 base, with 7 bases between the two germline ends. The CDR3 bases are TGCGCCAGCAGCTTGGGCGGGATCCAAGAGACCCAGTACTTC. Protein product: CASSLGGIQETQYF.

A few counts support this clonotype. The chain joins TRBV12-3 or TRBV12-4 to TRBJ2-4; 13 bases match TRBD2. The CDR3 is 15 residues long. V shed 5 bases, J shed 9 bases, and the junction held 7 bases outside the gene matches. Here the CDR3 DNA reads TGTGCCAGCAGTCCAGGACTAGCGGGAGTGCGCATTCAGTACTTC. Translated, it gives CASSPGLAGVRIQYF.

This clonotype was detected a few times. This chain joins TRBV2 and TRBJ2-3; possibly TRBD2 for D (7 bases). Germline CDR1 SNHLY, CDR2 FYNNEI. Trimming removed 3 bases from V and 5 bases from J, with 15 bases in between. This CDR3 spans 15 amino acids. The DNA of the CDR3 is TGTGCCAGCAGTGAGCAGGGGCCGGGGGGAGATACGCAGTATTTT. Protein sequence: CASSEQGPGGDTQYF. Combining the CDR3 with reference TRBV2 and TRBJ2-3 gives the whole variable domain EPEVTQTPSHQVTQMGQEVILRCVPISNHLYFYWYRQILGQKVEFLVSFYNNEISEKSEIFDDQFSVERPDGSNFTLKIRSTKLEDSAMYFCASSEQGPGGDTQYFGPGTRLTVL.

The V gene is TRBV7-9, the J gene TRBJ2-7, with 9 bases lining up with TRBD1. The V segment lost 7 bases and the J segment 5 bases; nucleotides outside the gene matches: 12. The germline V gene has CDR1 SEHNR and CDR2 FQNEAQ (reference sequence). The CDR3 is 15 residues long. The CDR3 region is CASTQYGTGSDEQYF. In DNA form, the CDR3 reads TGTGCCAGCACCCAATACGGGACAGGGTCCGACGAGCAGTACTTC.

This clonotype has ten or more counts. The rearrangement joins TRBV28 to TRBJ2-3; the D is unclear. The CDR3 totals 19 residues. V lost 5 bases and J 4 bases, leaving 28 bases between the germline ends. Germline CDR1 MDHEN, CDR2 SYDVKM. Here the CDR3 reads CASSPSNSIPGYKADTQYF. CDR3 nucleotides: TGTGCCAGCAGTCCATCGAACTCCATACCAGGATACAAGGCAGATACGCAGTATTTT. Combining the CDR3 with reference TRBV28 and TRBJ2-3 gives the whole variable domain DVKVTQSSRYLVKRTGEKVFLECVQDMDHENMFWYRQDPGLGLRLIYFSYDVKMKEKGDIPEGYSVSREKKERFSLILESASTNQTSMYLCASSPSNSIPGYKADTQYFGPGTRLTVL.

The chain employs TRBV11-2 and TRBJ2-4; D gene unclear. Germline-derived CDR1 and CDR2 are SGHAT and FQNNGV. The CDR3 length is 14 residues. Trimming took 5 bases from V and 4 from J, leaving 12 bases between them. In nucleotides, the CDR3 is TGTGCCAGCAGCCCGATATTAGAAAAAAACATTCAGTACTTC. This encodes CASSPILEKNIQYF.

The J gene is TRBJ2-5, the V gene TRBV29-1; D is ambiguous. Looked up from germline, CDR1 is SQVTM and CDR2 is ANQGSEA. The V end lost 5 bases, the J end lost 5 bases, and 9 bases lay between the germline ends. This CDR3 is built from 11 residues. The CDR3 here is CSVLPPETQYF. The CDR3 nucleotides read TGCAGCGTTCTCCCCCCTGAGACCCAGTACTTC.

This chain connects TRBV7-2 to TRBJ2-1; possible D gene TRBD1, 6 bases. The CDR3 has 15 amino acids. Germline assignment: CDR1 SGHTA and CDR2 FQGNSA. V lost 3 bases to trimming and J lost 3 bases, with 12 bases between them. CDR3 DNA: TGTGCCAGCAGCTTTAGGGGGTATTTCTACAATGAGCAGTTCTTC. It translates to CASSFRGYFYNEQFF.